This T cell receptor beta chain is from a study of control samples from healthy donors and cancer patients. This CDR3 contains 14 residues. Trimming stripped 1 base from V and 4 bases from J, with 13 bases between. Per the germline V gene, CDR1 is GTSNPN and CDR2 is SVGIG (reference sequence). The table came from immunoSEQ multiplex PCR; TCRdb's copy has only in-frame clones and leaves some out. The top ten hold 0.95% to 1.3% of the sample, which has more than 95,000 clones, roughly nine tenths seen once. This sequence originates from a woman aged 50 to 65 with colorectal cancer. The rearrangement links TRBV30 to TRBJ2-5; a possible D gene is TRBD1 (6 bases). Material for sequencing was PBMCs. The CDR3 DNA sequence: TGTGCCTGGAGTGCCAGGGACACTTCAGAGACCCAGTACTTC. It encodes CAWSARDTSETQYF.